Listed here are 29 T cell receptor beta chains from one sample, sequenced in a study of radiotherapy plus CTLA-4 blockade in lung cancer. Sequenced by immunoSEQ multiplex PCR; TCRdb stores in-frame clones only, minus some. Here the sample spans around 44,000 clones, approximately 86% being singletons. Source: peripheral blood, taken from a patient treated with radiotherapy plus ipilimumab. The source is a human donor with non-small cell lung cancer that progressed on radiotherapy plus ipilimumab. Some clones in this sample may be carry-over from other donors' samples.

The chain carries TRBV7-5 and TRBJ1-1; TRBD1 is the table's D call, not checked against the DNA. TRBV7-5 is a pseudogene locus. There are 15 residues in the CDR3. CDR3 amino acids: CARSLEDRRNTEAFF. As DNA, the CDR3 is TGTGCCAGAAGCTTAGAAGACAGGAGGAACACTGAAGCTTTCTTT.

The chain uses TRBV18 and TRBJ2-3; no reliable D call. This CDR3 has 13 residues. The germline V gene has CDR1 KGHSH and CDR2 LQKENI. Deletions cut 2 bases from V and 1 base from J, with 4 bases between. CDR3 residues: CASSPIGTDTQYF. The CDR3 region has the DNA TGTGCCAGCTCACCAATAGGCACAGATACGCAGTATTTT.

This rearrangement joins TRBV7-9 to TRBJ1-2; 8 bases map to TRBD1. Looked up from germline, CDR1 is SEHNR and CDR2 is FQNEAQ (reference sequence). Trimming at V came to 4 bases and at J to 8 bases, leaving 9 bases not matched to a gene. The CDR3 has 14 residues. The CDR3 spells CASSYDRGISGYTF. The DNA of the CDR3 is TGTGCCAGCAGCTATGACAGGGGCATCAGCGGCTACACCTTC.

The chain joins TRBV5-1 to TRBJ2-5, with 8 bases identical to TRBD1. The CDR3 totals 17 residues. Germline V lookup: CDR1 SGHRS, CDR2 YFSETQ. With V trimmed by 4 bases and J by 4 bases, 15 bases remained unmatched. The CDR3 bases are TGCGCCAGCAGCCCGAACCCAATTCAACAGGGGGTAGAGACCCAGTACTTC. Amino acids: CASSPNPIQQGVETQYF.

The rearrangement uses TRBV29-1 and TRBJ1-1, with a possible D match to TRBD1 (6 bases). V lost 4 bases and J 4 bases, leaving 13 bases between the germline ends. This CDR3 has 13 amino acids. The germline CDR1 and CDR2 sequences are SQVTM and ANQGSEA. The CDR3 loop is CSVAGGLVTEAFF. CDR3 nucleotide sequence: TGCAGCGTTGCGGGGGGGCTGGTCACTGAAGCTTTCTTT. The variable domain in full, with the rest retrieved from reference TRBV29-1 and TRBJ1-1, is SAVISQKPSRDICQRGTSLTIQCQVDSQVTMMFWYRQQPGQSLTLIATANQGSEATYESGFVIDKFPISRPNLTFSTLTVSNMSPEDSSIYLCSVAGGLVTEAFFGQGTRLTVV.

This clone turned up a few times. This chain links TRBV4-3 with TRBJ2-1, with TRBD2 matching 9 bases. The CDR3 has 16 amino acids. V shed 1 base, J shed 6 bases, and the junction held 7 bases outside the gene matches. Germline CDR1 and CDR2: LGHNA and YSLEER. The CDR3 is CASSQAPAGGINEQFF. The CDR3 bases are TGCGCCAGCAGCCAAGCTCCAGCGGGAGGAATCAATGAGCAGTTCTTC.

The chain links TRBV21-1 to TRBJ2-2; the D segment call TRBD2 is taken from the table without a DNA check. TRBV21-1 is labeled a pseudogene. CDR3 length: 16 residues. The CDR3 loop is CASSKLVQANTGELFF. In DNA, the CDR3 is TGTGCCAGCAGCAAGTTAGTCCAAGCGAACACCGGGGAGCTGTTTTTT.

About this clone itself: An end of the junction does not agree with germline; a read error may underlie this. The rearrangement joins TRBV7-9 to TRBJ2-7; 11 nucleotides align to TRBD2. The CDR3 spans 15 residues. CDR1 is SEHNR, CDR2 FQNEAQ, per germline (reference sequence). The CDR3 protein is CASSQIAGGPSEQHF. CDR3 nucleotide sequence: TGTGCCAGCAGCCAGATAGCGGGAGGGCCGAGCGAGCAGCACTTC.

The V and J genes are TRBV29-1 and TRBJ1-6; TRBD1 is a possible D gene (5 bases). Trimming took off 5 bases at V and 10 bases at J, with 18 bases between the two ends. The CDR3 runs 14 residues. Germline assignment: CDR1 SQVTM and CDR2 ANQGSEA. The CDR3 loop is CSVRQGPSTSPLHF. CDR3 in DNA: TGCAGCGTTCGCCAGGGTCCCTCCACCTCACCCCTCCACTTT.

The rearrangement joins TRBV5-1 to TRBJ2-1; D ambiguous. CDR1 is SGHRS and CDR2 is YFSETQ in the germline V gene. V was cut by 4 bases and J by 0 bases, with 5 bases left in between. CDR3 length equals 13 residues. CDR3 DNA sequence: TGCGCCAGCAGCCGGAGCTCCTACAATGAGCAGTTCTTC. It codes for CASSRSSYNEQFF. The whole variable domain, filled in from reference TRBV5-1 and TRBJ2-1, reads KAGVTQTPRYLIKTRGQQVTLSCSPISGHRSVSWYQQTPGQGLQFLFEYFSETQRNKGNFPGRFSGRQFSNSRSEMNVSTLELGDSALYLCASSRSSYNEQFFGPGTRLTVL.

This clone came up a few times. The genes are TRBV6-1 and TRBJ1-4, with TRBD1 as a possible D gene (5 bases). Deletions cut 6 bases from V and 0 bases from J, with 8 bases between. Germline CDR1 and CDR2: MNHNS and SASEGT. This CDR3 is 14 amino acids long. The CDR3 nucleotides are TGTGCCAGCAGAACAGGATCAACTAATGAAAAACTGTTTTTT. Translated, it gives CASRTGSTNEKLFF.

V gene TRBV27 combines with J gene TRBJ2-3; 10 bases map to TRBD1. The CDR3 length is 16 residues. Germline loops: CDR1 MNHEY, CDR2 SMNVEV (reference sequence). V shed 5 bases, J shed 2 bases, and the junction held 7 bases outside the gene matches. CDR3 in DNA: TGTGCCAGCAGTCAGACAGGGGGCCTTTACACAGATACGCAGTATTTT. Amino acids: CASSQTGGLYTDTQYF.

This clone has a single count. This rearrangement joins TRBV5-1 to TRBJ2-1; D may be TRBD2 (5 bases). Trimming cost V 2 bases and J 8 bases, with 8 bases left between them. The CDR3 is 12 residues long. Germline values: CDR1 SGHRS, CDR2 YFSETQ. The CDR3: CASSFWGDEQFF. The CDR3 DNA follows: TGCGCCAGCAGCTTCTGGGGAGATGAGCAGTTCTTC.

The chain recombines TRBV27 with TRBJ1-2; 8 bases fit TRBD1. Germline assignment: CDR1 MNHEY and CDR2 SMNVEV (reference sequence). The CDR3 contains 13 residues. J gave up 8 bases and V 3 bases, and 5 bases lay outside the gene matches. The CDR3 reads CASSFTGGSGYTF. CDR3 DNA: TGTGCCAGCAGTTTCACAGGGGGGTCCGGCTACACCTTC.

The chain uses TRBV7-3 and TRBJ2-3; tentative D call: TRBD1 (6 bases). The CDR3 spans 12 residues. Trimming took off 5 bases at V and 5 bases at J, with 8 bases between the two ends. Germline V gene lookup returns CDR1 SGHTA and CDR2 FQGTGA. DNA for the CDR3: TGTGCCAGCAGCCCCAGGGGAGATACGCAGTATTTT. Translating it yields CASSPRGDTQYF.

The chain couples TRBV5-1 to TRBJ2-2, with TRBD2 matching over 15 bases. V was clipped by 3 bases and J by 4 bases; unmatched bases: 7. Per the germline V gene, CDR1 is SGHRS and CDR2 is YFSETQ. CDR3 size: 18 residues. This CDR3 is CASSSGLAGGPGTGELFF. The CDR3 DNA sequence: TGCGCCAGCAGCTCTGGACTAGCGGGAGGGCCAGGCACCGGGGAGCTGTTTTTT.

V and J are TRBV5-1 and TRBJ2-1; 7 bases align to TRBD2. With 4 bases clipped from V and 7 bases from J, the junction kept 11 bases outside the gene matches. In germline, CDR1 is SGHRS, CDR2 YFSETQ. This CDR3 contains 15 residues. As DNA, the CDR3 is TGCGCCAGCAGCCCAGCAATGGGGGGAGGGAATGAGCAGTTCTTC. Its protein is CASSPAMGGGNEQFF.

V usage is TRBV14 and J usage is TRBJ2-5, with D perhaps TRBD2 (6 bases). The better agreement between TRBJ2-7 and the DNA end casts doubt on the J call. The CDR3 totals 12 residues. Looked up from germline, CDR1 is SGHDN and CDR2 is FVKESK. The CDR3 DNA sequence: TGTGCCAGCAGCTGGGGAGGTTACGAGCAGTACTTC. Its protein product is CASSWGGYEQYF.

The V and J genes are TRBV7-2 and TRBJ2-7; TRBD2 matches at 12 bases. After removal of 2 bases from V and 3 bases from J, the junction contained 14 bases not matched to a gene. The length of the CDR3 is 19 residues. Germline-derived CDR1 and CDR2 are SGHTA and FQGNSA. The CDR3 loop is CASSLWRVSSGGALYEQYF. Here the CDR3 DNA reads TGTGCCAGCAGCTTATGGCGGGTATCTAGCGGGGGGGCTCTCTACGAGCAGTACTTC.

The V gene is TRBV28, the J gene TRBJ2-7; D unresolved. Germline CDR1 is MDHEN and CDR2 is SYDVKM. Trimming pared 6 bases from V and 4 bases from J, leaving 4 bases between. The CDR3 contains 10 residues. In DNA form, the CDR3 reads TGTGCCAGCAGGTCTTACGAGCAGTACTTC. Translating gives CASRSYEQYF.

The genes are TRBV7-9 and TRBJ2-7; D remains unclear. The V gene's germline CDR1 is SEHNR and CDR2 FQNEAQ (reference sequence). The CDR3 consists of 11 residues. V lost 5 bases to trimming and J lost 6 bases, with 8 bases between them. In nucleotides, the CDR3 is TGTGCCAGCAGCGACCACAGCGAGCAGTACTTC. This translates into CASSDHSEQYF. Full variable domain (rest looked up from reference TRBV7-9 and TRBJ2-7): DTGVSQNPRHKITKRGQNVTFRCDPISEHNRLYWYRQTLGQGPEFLTYFQNEAQLEKSRLLSDRFSAERPKGSFSTLEIQRTEQGDSAMYLCASSDHSEQYFGPGTRLTVT.

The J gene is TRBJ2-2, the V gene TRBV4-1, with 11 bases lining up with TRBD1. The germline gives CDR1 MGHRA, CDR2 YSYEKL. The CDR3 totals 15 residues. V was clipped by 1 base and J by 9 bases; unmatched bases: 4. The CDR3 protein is CASSQAGQGDRELFF. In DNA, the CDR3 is TGCGCCAGCAGCCAAGCGGGACAGGGGGACCGGGAGCTGTTTTTT.

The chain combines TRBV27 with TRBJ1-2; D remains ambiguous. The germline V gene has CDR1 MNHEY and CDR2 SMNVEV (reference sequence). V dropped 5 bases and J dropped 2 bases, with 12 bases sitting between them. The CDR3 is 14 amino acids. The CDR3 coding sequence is TGTGCCAGCAGTAGGGCCGGCGGGAACTATGGCTACACCTTC. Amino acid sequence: CASSRAGGNYGYTF.

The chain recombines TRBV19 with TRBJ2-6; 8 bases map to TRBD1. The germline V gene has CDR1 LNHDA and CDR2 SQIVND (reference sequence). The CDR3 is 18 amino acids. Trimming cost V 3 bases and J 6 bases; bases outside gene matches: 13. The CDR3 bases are TGTGCCAGTAGTATGAAGGCAGGGGGCAGGTCCGTGGCCAACGTCCTGACTTTC. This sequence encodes CASSMKAGGRSVANVLTF.

CDR3 sequence: CASSLYSGGSDTQYF. DNA of the CDR3: TGCGCCAGCAGCTTGTACAGCGGGGGGTCAGATACGCAGTATTTT. The V call is TRBV5-1, the J call TRBJ2-3, with 9 bases aligning to TRBD2. The ends lost 1 base at V and 4 bases at J; junction bases unmatched: 4. From germline, CDR1 is SGHRS and CDR2 YFSETQ. The CDR3 covers 15 residues.

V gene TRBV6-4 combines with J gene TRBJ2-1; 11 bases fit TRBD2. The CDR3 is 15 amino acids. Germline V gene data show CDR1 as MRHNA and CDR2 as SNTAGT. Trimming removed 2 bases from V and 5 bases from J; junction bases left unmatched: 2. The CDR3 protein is CASSDRLAGHNEQFF. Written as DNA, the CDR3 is TGTGCCAGCAGTGACCGACTAGCGGGGCACAATGAGCAGTTCTTC.

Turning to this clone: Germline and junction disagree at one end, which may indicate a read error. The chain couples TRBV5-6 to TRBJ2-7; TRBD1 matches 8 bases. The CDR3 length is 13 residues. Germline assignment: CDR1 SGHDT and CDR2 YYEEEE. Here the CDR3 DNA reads TGTGCCAGCAGCTTGATGAGGACAGGGAGCGCCTTCTTC. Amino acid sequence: CASSLMRTGSAFF.

CDR3 residues: CASSFKGGKAEAFF. The DNA of the CDR3 is TGTGCCAGCAGCTTTAAGGGAGGGAAGGCTGAAGCTTTCTTT. This rearrangement joins TRBV7-9 to TRBJ1-1; D not resolved. The CDR3 spans 14 residues. The germline V gene has CDR1 SEHNR and CDR2 FQNEAQ (reference sequence). Trimming took 3 bases from V and 6 from J, leaving 14 bases between them.

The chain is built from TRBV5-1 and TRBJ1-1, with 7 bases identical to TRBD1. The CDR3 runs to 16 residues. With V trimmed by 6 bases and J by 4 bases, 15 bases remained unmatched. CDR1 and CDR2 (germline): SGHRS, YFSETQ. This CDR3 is CASTTGQVPLGTEAFF. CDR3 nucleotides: TGCGCCAGCACCACCGGACAGGTTCCCCTGGGCACTGAAGCTTTCTTT.